Listed here is a single T cell receptor (beta chain). What it recognizes is unknown. A process of 5'RACE template switching, which added a universal primer site and UMIs, was used to make TCR cDNA. TCRdb recomputed calls from the 5' RACE reads with MiXCR, one row per CDR3 protein. The data hold 250,000 to 350,000 distinct CDR3 sequences, with 7.5% to 9.5% observed a single time. The data were taken from a study of T cells after yellow fever vaccination. Study-level results: Although most clonotypes did not, a small share appeared in both CD4 and CD8 compartments. Post-booster samples contained most primary-vaccination clones (roughly 96% CD4, almost 90% CD8).

Trimming removed 4 bases at V and 2 bases at J, with 8 bases between. Germline V gene sequence: CDR1 SEHNR, CDR2 FQNEAQ (reference sequence). The CDR3 is 13 amino acids. J is TRBJ1-1 and V is TRBV7-9, with D unclear. This TCR was recovered from a young man who received the YFV17D yellow fever vaccine. The source was CD4+ T cells sorted from PBMCs, collected 5 days after the yellow fever booster vaccination. CDR3 bases: TGTGCCAGCAGCTCTTATTTTAACACTGAAGCTTTCTTT. This translates into CASSSYFNTEAFF.